This is a list of T cell receptor beta chains from one sample in a study of technical replicates of blood from a few donors. Profiling relied on immunoSEQ multiplex PCR, and the TCRdb table lists in-frame clones only, not all of them. The table records 70,000 to 95,000 clones, approximately 92% of them present only once. The sequencing input was T cells isolated from PBMCs. These receptors were collected from a human donor in good health. Some clones in this sample may be carry-over from other donors' samples. CDR3s include the opening cysteine and the closing phenylalanine or tryptophan. A D gene is named only where the DNA matches it firmly.

CDR3aa,d_gene,v_gene
CASSIDLGSGVLYEQFF,TRBD2,TRBV19
CASSYVASGRGNEQFF,TRBD2,TRBV6-5
CASSPSYYGYTF,-,TRBV2
CASRPDSTAGELFF,-,TRBV6-1
CASSQGGYEQYF,-,TRBV4-1
CASTTLRSSTDTQYF,-,TRBV6-6
CASSPMGESETQYF,-,TRBV18
CASSSPMMTGYNQPQHF,-,TRBV28
CASSDGGTNYGYTF,-,TRBV6-1
CASSSRGASEKLFF,TRBD1,TRBV7-9
CASRGGGRAYEQYF,TRBD2,TRBV6-1
CASSVGGLEAFF,-,TRBV9
CASSSETGAGGYTF,TRBD1,TRBV7-8
CASSIGGLVKETQYF,TRBD2,TRBV19
CASSPPGARLVRADTQYF,-,TRBV4-2
CAIPGTGTIYEQYF,TRBD1,TRBV7-9
CASSLRDREKNSNQPQHF,-,TRBV21-1
CASSILAVNTGELFF,TRBD2,TRBV19
CASSEGRDSTYEQYF,TRBD1,TRBV2
CASSPQTSPGELFF,TRBD2,TRBV7-6
CASSQDKTSGFTDTQYF,TRBD2,TRBV4-3
CAWSVSGVEKLFF,-,TRBV30
CATSIGRALYEQYF,TRBD2,TRBV15
CASSQMTGYYYEQYF,-,TRBV4-3
CASGRTGGIEKLFF,TRBD1,TRBV19
CAIKGLAGNEQFF,TRBD2,TRBV10-3
CASSPQGSNQPQHF,-,TRBV7-9
CASSEKAEDRPYEQYF,-,TRBV25-1
CASSEGPQETQYF,-,TRBV10-2
CASSIYEREEAFF,-,TRBV19
CASSGAAYTGELFF,-,TRBV9
CASSQAAWQGGSYEQYF,-,TRBV4-2
CASSNRYYYEQYF,-,TRBV2
CASSLRVEAFF,-,TRBV28
CASSHMTSGSLYEQFF,TRBD2,TRBV2
CAISEADRGLGTGELFF,TRBD1,TRBV10-3
CASSRVGQPQHF,-,TRBV4-1
CASRTSGRVEQYF,TRBD2,TRBV27
CASSWDRGENTEAFF,TRBD1,TRBV19
CASSVDRGIMETQYF,TRBD1,TRBV2
CARRDRGSRTEAFF,TRBD1,TRBV19